What follows is one TCR beta chain and its context. These data originate in a study of blood T cell repertoires in COVID-19. Profiled with immunoSEQ multiplex PCR; TCRdb holds only in-frame clones, not every one. The sample includes around 200,000 clones, 85% of them seen just once. The sequenced material came from peripheral blood. The receptor was derived from a woman of 80 years or more with acute or convalescent COVID-19.

CDR3 protein: CATQEAGDSYGYTF. CDR3 nucleotides: TGTGCCACTCAGGAGGCTGGGGATAGCTATGGCTACACCTTC. The V and J genes are TRBV24-1 and TRBJ1-2; unclear D gene. CDR1 is KGHDR and CDR2 is SFDVKD in the germline V gene. There are 14 residues in the CDR3. V dropped 10 bases and J dropped 4 bases, with 18 bases sitting between them.